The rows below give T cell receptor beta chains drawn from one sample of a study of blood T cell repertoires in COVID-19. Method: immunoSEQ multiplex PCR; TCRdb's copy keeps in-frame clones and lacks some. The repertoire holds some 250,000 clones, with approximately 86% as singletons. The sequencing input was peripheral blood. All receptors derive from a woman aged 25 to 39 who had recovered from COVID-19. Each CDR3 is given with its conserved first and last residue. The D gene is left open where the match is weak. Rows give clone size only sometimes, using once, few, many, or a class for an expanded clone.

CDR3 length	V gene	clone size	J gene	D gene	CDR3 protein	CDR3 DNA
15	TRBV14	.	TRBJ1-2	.	CASSQSAQGWEGYTF	TGTGCCAGCAGCCAGTCAGCACAGGGCTGGGAAGGCTACACCTTC
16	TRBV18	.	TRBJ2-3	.	CASSPGSGFYTDTQYF	TGTGCCAGCTCACCAGGTTCAGGGTTCTACACAGATACGCAGTATTTT
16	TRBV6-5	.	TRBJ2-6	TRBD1	CASSYTGQGVLDVLTF	TGTGCCAGCAGTTACACGGGACAGGGTGTTCTCGACGTCCTGACTTTC
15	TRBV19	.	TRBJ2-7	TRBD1	CASSREGTAPNEQYF	TGTGCCAGTAGTAGGGAAGGGACAGCCCCCAACGAGCAGTACTTC
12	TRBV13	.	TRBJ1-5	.	CASSFRDQPQHF	TGTGCCAGCAGCTTCCGGGATCAGCCCCAGCATTTT
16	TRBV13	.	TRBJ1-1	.	CASSTDVRGGYTEAFF	TGTGCCAGCAGCACCGACGTCCGAGGAGGGTACACTGAAGCTTTCTTT
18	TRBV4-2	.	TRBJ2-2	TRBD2	CASSHPFTSGGAPGELFF	TGTGCCAGCAGCCATCCGTTTACTAGCGGGGGGGCCCCCGGGGAGCTGTTTTTT
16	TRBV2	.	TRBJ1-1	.	CARNPPGPVGDTEAFF	TGTGCCAGAAACCCACCGGGCCCTGTGGGAGACACTGAAGCTTTCTTT
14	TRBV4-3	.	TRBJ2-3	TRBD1	CASSQGQGLDTQYF	TGCGCCAGCAGCCAGGGACAGGGGTTGGATACGCAGTATTTT
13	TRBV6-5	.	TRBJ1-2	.	CASSSGVMDGYTF	TGTGCCAGCAGCTCAGGGGTGATGGATGGCTACACCTTC
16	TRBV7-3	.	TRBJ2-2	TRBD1	CASSQGGGQGTGELFF	TGTGCCAGCAGCCAAGGGGGTGGACAGGGGACCGGGGAGCTGTTTTTT
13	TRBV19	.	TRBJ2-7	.	CASQPGATYEQYF	TGTGCCAGCCAACCAGGGGCCACCTACGAGCAGTACTTC
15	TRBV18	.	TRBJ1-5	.	CASSPRGDRNQPQHF	TGTGCCAGCTCACCCCGGGGAGATCGCAATCAGCCCCAGCATTTT
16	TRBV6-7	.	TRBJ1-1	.	CASSFWVKTGNTEAFF	TGTGCCAGCAGTTTTTGGGTTAAGACAGGGAACACTGAAGCTTTCTTT
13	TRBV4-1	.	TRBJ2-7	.	CASSQGLVGEQYF	TGCGCCAGCAGCCAGGGGCTCGTGGGCGAGCAGTACTTC
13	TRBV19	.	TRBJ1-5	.	CASQGSSNQPQHF	TGTGCCAGTCAGGGGAGTAGCAATCAGCCCCAGCATTTT
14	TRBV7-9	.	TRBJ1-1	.	CASSLAAGLTEAFF	TGTGCCAGCAGCTTAGCCGCGGGTCTCACTGAAGCTTTCTTT
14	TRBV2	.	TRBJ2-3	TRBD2	CASSELAGGNTQYF	TGTGCCAGCAGTGAACTTGCGGGGGGGAATACGCAGTATTTT
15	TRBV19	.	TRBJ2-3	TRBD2	CASSSLAGGTDTQYF	TGTGCCAGTAGTTCCCTAGCGGGGGGCACAGATACGCAGTATTTT
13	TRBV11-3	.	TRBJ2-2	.	CASGGARTGELFF	TGTGCCAGCGGGGGGGCAAGGACCGGGGAGCTGTTTTTT
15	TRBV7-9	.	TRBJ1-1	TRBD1	CASSSHQGENTEAFF	TGTGCCAGCAGCTCTCATCAGGGGGAAAACACTGAAGCTTTCTTT
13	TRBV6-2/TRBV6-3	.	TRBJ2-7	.	CASSQGPIWEQYF	TGTGCCAGCAGTCAGGGGCCTATCTGGGAGCAGTACTTC
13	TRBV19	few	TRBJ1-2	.	CASSMGQNYGYTF	TGTGCCAGTAGTATGGGGCAGAACTATGGCTACACCTTC
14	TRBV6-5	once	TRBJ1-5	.	CASNRWAENQPQHF	TGTGCCAGCAACAGGTGGGCAGAAAATCAGCCCCAGCATTTT
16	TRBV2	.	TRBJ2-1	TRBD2	CASIQRGPSSYNEQFF	TGTGCCAGCATCCAGCGGGGGCCAAGCTCCTACAATGAGCAGTTCTTC
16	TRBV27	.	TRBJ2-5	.	CASSLNSWGRQETQYF	TGTGCCAGCAGTTTAAATTCCTGGGGCAGACAAGAGACCCAGTACTTC
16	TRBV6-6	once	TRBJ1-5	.	CASSYSPSGFNQPQHF	TGTGCCAGCAGTTACTCGCCATCAGGGTTTAATCAGCCCCAGCATTTT
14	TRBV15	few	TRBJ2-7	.	CATSRQGQTYEQYF	TGTGCCACCAGCCGACAAGGACAGACCTACGAGCAGTACTTC
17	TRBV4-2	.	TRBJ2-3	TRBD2	CASSPLAGGRLTDTQYF	TGTGCCAGCAGCCCTCTAGCGGGGGGCCGGTTAACAGATACGCAGTATTTT
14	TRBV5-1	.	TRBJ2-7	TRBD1	CASSLARAGGEQYF	TGCGCCAGCAGCTTGGCCAGGGCAGGGGGCGAGCAGTACTTC
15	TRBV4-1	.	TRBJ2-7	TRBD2	CASSQVASGGHEQYF	TGCGCCAGCAGCCAAGTAGCTAGCGGGGGGCACGAGCAGTACTTC
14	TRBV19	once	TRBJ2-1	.	CASSPQGSYNEQFF	TGTGCCAGTAGTCCCCAGGGCTCCTACAATGAGCAGTTCTTC
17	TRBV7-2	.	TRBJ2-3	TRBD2	CASSHGTSGAITDTQYF	TGTGCCAGCAGCCACGGGACTAGCGGGGCGATCACAGATACGCAGTATTTT
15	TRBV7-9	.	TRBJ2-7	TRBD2	CASSGSGGTTYEQYF	TGTGCCAGCAGCGGTAGCGGGGGGACAACCTACGAGCAGTACTTC
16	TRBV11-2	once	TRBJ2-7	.	CASSSLTGKSPYEQYF	TGTGCCAGCAGCTCCCTGACAGGCAAATCCCCCTACGAGCAGTACTTC
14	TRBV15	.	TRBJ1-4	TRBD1	CATSGDRGNEKLFF	TGTGCCACCAGCGGGGACAGGGGAAATGAAAAACTGTTTTTT
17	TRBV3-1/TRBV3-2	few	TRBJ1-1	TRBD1	CASSQDFVGGRSSEAFF	TGTGCCAGCAGCCAAGATTTTGTAGGGGGCAGATCCTCTGAAGCTTTCTTT
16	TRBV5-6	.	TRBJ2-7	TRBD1	CASSLWAGTGVHEQYF	TGTGCCAGCAGCTTGTGGGCCGGGACAGGGGTCCACGAGCAGTACTTC
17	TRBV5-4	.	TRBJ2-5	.	CASSLVFRGKNQETQYF	TGTGCCAGCAGCTTGGTTTTTAGGGGGAAAAACCAAGAGACCCAGTACTTC
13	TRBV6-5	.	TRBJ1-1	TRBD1	CASNPGQGTEAFF	TGTGCCAGCAACCCGGGACAGGGGACTGAAGCTTTCTTT
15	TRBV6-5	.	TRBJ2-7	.	CASSLGVVGGYEQYF	TGTGCCAGCAGTCTAGGGGTGGTTGGTGGCTACGAGCAGTACTTC
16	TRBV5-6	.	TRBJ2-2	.	CASSKPWGEYTGELFF	TGTGCCAGCAGCAAACCATGGGGGGAGTACACCGGGGAGCTGTTTTTT
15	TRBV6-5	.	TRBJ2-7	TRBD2	CASSPTSGGGYEQYF	TGTGCCAGCAGCCCGACTAGCGGGGGGGGATACGAGCAGTACTTC
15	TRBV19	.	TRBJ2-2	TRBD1	CASSMRTGGSGELFF	TGTGCCAGTAGTATGAGGACAGGGGGCAGCGGGGAGCTGTTTTTT
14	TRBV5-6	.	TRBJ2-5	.	CASSLRGRGETQYF	TGTGCCAGCAGCTTGAGGGGGAGGGGAGAGACCCAGTACTTC
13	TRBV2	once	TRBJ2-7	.	CASSPRWNYEQYF	TGTGCCAGCAGTCCCAGGTGGAACTACGAGCAGTACTTC
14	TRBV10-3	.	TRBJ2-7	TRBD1	CAISESGTDYEQYF	TGTGCCATCAGTGAGTCAGGGACAGATTACGAGCAGTACTTC
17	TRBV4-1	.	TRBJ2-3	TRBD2	CASSQEVERGGTDTQYF	TGCGCCAGCAGCCAAGAGGTTGAGCGGGGGGGAACAGATACGCAGTATTTT